The next 6 T cell receptor beta chains were all read from a single sample in a study of identical twins' blood T cells. TCRdb re-called the 5' RACE reads with MiXCR, one entry per CDR3 protein. The sample includes roughly 340,000 distinct CDR3 sequences, more than 25% of them seen just once. The sequencing input was PBMCs. Every receptor here comes from a woman aged 18-49 years in good health.

The chain carries TRBV29-1 and TRBJ1-2, with no clear D. The germline V gene has CDR1 SQVTM and CDR2 ANQGSEA. The CDR3 extends over 12 amino acids. Deletions cut 7 bases from V and 3 bases from J, with 12 bases between. CDR3 coding DNA: TGCAGCGCGCCAACGGAGGACTATGGCTACACCTTC. It encodes CSAPTEDYGYTF.

The chain combines TRBV5-8 with TRBJ1-4; D call uncertain. Germline CDR1 and CDR2: SGHTS and YDEGEE. The CDR3 extends over 12 amino acids. V lost 1 base to trimming and J lost 16 bases, with 14 bases between them. The CDR3 sequence is CASSLTDGREFF. As DNA, the CDR3 is TGTGCCAGCAGCTTGACGGACGGAAGGGAGTTTTTT.

This clonotype was observed a few times. The chain is built from TRBV7-9 and TRBJ1-5, with 10 bases matching TRBD1. After removal of 3 bases from V and 1 base from J, the junction contained 9 bases not matched to a gene. Germline-derived CDR1 and CDR2 are SEHNR and FQNEAQ (reference sequence). CDR3 length: 18 residues. DNA for the CDR3: TGTGCCAGCAGCTTCTGGTCGGGACAGGGGACGAGCAATCAGCCCCAGCATTTT. Translation gives CASSFWSGQGTSNQPQHF.

The chain links TRBV29-1 to TRBJ2-1; TRBD2 matches 8 bases. Germline V gene lookup returns CDR1 SQVTM and CDR2 ANQGSEA. The CDR3 covers 15 residues. With 3 bases clipped from V and 4 bases from J, the junction kept 8 bases outside the gene matches. As DNA, the CDR3 is TGCAGCGTTGAGGGAGCGGGAGCCGGGTACAATGAGCAGTTCTTC. Translation: CSVEGAGAGYNEQFF.

This clonotype was recorded once. Here the CDR3 omits its conserved ending phenylalanine or tryptophan, so a read error is the likely source. The genes are TRBV11-2 and TRBJ2-1, with TRBD2 matching 9 bases. The CDR3 length is 15 residues. Germline V gene sequence: CDR1 SGHAT, CDR2 FQNNGV. The junction had 5 bases not matched to a gene; V was cut back by 2 bases and J by 6 bases. The chain's CDR3 is CASSLLRTSVNEQFL. CDR3 DNA sequence: TGTGCCAGCAGCTTACTCCGGACTAGCGTCAATGAGCAGTTCTTG.

J is TRBJ1-2 and V is TRBV11-2, with D unclear. With 5 bases removed from V and 4 bases from J, the gap between germline ends came to 17 bases. The CDR3 extends over 15 amino acids. Germline CDR1 and CDR2: SGHAT and FQNNGV. The CDR3 loop is CASSRVVGHFYGYTF. CDR3 bases: TGTGCCAGCAGCCGTGTCGTGGGCCATTTCTATGGCTACACCTTC.